One and the same sample provided the 27 T cell receptor beta chains below, sequenced in a study of human T cells and chemical hapten exposure. TCRdb called the RACE reads again in MiXCR, with one record for every CDR3 protein. The sample includes roughly 200,000 distinct CDR3 sequences, about a fifth of them seen just once. The time point denotes: patch test 1, 2 weeks after DPC sensitization. Treatment defined: therapeutic diphenylcyclopropenone sensitization with weekly scalp DPC. The sample in question was whole blood, obtained in connection with sensitization to the hapten diphenylcyclopropenone (DPC). These receptors were obtained from a woman aged 50 to 60 with alopecia areata. Some clones in this sample may be carry-over from other donors' samples.

The chain carries TRBV12-3 or TRBV12-4 and TRBJ2-7; D not resolved. V shed 3 bases and J shed 5 bases, with 8 bases lying between them. CDR3 size: 12 residues. DNA for the CDR3: TGTGCCAGCAGTTTCATAAGGGACGAGCAGTACTTC. It specifies CASSFIRDEQYF.

Written as DNA, the CDR3 is TGTGCCAGCAGCACCCGACAGGCCGATGAGCAGTTCTTC. Its translation: CASSTRQADEQFF. This chain links TRBV14 with TRBJ2-1, with D perhaps TRBD1 (6 bases). With 5 bases removed from V and 8 bases from J, the gap between germline ends came to 13 bases. The germline V gene encodes CDR1 SGHDN and CDR2 FVKESK. This CDR3 is 13 amino acids long.

Here the CDR3 DNA reads TGTGCCATCAGGGTGACTAGCCCGGGAGGAGATACGCAGTATTTT. Translation: CAIRVTSPGGDTQYF. The V and J genes are TRBV10-3 and TRBJ2-3; TRBD2 agrees at 7 bases. Germline V gene data show CDR1 as ENHRY and CDR2 as SYGVKD. Losses at the gene ends were 6 bases for V and 5 bases for J; bases not matched to a gene: 11. The CDR3 spans 15 residues.

The rearrangement joins TRBV7-3 to TRBJ2-1, with 8 bases matching TRBD2. The CDR3 length is 19 residues. The V gene's germline CDR1 is SGHTA and CDR2 FQGTGA. V lost 1 base to trimming and J lost 8 bases; unmatched junction nucleotides: 19. The CDR3 loop is CASSLRASGVSRAGDEQFF. The CDR3 region has the DNA TGTGCCAGCAGCTTAAGGGCTAGCGGAGTTAGCAGAGCGGGAGATGAGCAGTTCTTC.

V is TRBV4-2 and J is TRBJ2-1; 12 bases match TRBD1. Unmatched junction bases numbered 4, after V lost 0 bases and J lost 7 bases. This CDR3 contains 16 residues. Germline loops: CDR1 LGHNA, CDR2 YNFKEQ. The CDR3: CASSQDPGQGANEQFF. DNA of the CDR3: TGTGCCAGCAGCCAAGACCCGGGACAGGGGGCAAATGAGCAGTTCTTC.

This clonotype has a handful of counts. The chain couples TRBV15 to TRBJ1-5; D is unresolved. This CDR3 has 16 residues. The V and J ends lost 1 base and 7 bases respectively, with 17 bases between them. The germline gives CDR1 LNHNV, CDR2 YYDKDF (reference sequence). In DNA form, the CDR3 reads TGTGCCACCAGCAGAGGCCCGGAGGGCCCTAGACAGCCCCAGCATTTT. It is translated as CATSRGPEGPRQPQHF.

This clonotype was found a few times. This chain uses TRBV12-3 or TRBV12-4 with TRBJ1-1; D gene ambiguous. The CDR3 covers 13 residues. V was cut by 2 bases and J by 1 base, with 5 bases left in between. CDR3 region: CASSLSGNTEAFF. CDR3 bases: TGTGCCAGCAGTTTATCCGGGAACACTGAAGCTTTCTTT.

The chain links TRBV20-1 to TRBJ2-7, with TRBD2 identical over 13 bases. Germline V gene data show CDR1 as DFQATT and CDR2 as SNEGSKA (reference sequence). V lost 2 bases, J lost 2 bases, and 6 bases stayed unmatched. The CDR3 loop spans 16 amino acids. The CDR3 DNA follows: TGCAGTGCTAGAACGGGACTAGCGGGATTTGCCTACGAGCAGTACTTC. Translating gives CSARTGLAGFAYEQYF.

This clonotype was detected only a few times. The rearrangement uses TRBV9 and TRBJ2-2; D uncertain. The V end lost 1 base, the J end lost 0 bases, and 4 bases lay between the germline ends. This CDR3 is built from 14 residues. Germline CDR1 reads SGDLS; CDR2 reads YYNGEE. CDR3 loop: CASSVSANTGELFF. CDR3 coding DNA: TGTGCCAGCAGCGTATCCGCGAACACCGGGGAGCTGTTTTTT.

This clonotype was found a few times. The chain combines TRBV29-1 with TRBJ2-3; D assignment may be TRBD1 or TRBD2 (5 bases each). CDR1 and CDR2 (germline): SQVTM, ANQGSEA. Deletions cut 6 bases from V and 8 bases from J, with 9 bases between. The CDR3 loop spans 10 amino acids. CDR3 sequence (DNA): TGCAGCGTAGATGGGGGTACGCAGTATTTT. This gives the protein CSVDGGTQYF.

This clonotype was seen a handful of times. The chain combines TRBV15 with TRBJ2-1, with D unresolved. The CDR3 runs 12 residues. Trimming shortened V by 5 bases and J by 7 bases, and 9 bases separated the two germline ends. Per the germline V gene, CDR1 is LNHNV and CDR2 is YYDKDF (reference sequence). DNA of the CDR3: TGTGCCACCAGCTTCTCCCCAAATGAGCAGTTCTTC. Translating it yields CATSFSPNEQFF.

This clonotype was counted only a few times. This chain uses TRBV28 with TRBJ2-7, with 8 bases lining up with TRBD1. V lost 3 bases and J lost 2; bases outside the gene matches: 9. Germline V CDR1 and CDR2: MDHEN, SYDVKM. This CDR3 spans 16 amino acids. The CDR3 loop reads CASSFWGPGQAYEQYF. In DNA form, the CDR3 reads TGTGCCAGCAGTTTTTGGGGACCGGGACAGGCCTACGAGCAGTACTTC.

The chain carries TRBV5-1 and TRBJ1-4; D unresolved. This CDR3 region has 14 residues. The germline V gene encodes CDR1 SGHRS and CDR2 YFSETQ. V was trimmed by 0 bases and J by 4 bases, leaving 7 bases between them. CDR3 coding DNA: TGCGCCAGCAGCTTGGGGAGGCTTAATGAAAAACTGTTTTTT. It yields the protein CASSLGRLNEKLFF.

This sequence joins TRBV6-6 and TRBJ1-2, with TRBD1 as a possible D gene (6 bases). This CDR3 is 13 amino acids long. Per the germline V gene, CDR1 is MNHNY and CDR2 is SVGAGI (reference sequence). The ends were cut back, 5 bases at V and 4 bases at J, with 11 bases in the middle. The CDR3 DNA is TGTGCCAGCAGTCCGACAGGCCCCTATGGCTACACCTTC. This sequence encodes CASSPTGPYGYTF.

This chain connects TRBV7-8 to TRBJ2-3, with 10 bases fitting TRBD2. Trimming removed 5 bases from V and 9 bases from J; junction bases left unmatched: 11. This CDR3 has 15 residues. Germline CDR1 and CDR2: SGHVS and FQNEAQ. CDR3 DNA: TGTGCCAGCAGCCTCAGCGGGAGGGCCGCGGAGACGCAGTATTTT. Amino acids: CASSLSGRAAETQYF. Based on the CDR3 plus reference TRBV7-8 and TRBJ2-3, the full variable domain is GAGVSQSPRYKVAKRGQDVALRCDPISGHVSLFWYQQALGQGPEFLTYFQNEAQLDKSGLPSDRFFAERPEGSVSTLKIQRTQQEDSAVYLCASSLSGRAAETQYFGPGTRLTVL.

This clonotype was seen more than once but under ten times. The CDR3 DNA follows: TGCGCCAGCAGCCAAGTACCGGGACAGGGGTACAATGAGCAGTTCTTC. This sequence encodes CASSQVPGQGYNEQFF. V is TRBV4-1 and J is TRBJ2-1; TRBD1 matches at 10 bases. Germline CDR1 is MGHRA and CDR2 is YSYEKL. The CDR3 runs 16 residues. Trimming at V came to 1 base and at J to 4 bases, leaving 4 bases not matched to a gene.

This clonotype showed up just a few times. The rearrangement joins TRBV29-1 to TRBJ2-1; TRBD2 might be the D (6 bases). Trimming left V 7 bases short and J 9 bases short, with 16 bases between. The CDR3 is 12 amino acids. Germline lookup yields CDR1 SQVTM and CDR2 ANQGSEA. The CDR3 nucleotides read TGCAGCGGGACGACTAGTCTAGTTGAGCAGTTCTTC. Translated, it gives CSGTTSLVEQFF.

This clonotype was counted between two and nine times. The chain couples TRBV29-1 to TRBJ1-3, with TRBD1 matching over 10 bases. Trimming removed 4 bases from V and 2 bases from J; junction bases left unmatched: 8. In germline, CDR1 is SQVTM, CDR2 ANQGSEA. The CDR3 length is 16 residues. CDR3 DNA sequence: TGCAGCGTTGTTACGGCCGGACAGGGGGCTGGAAACACCATATATTTT. This gives the protein CSVVTAGQGAGNTIYF. The entire variable domain, with the rest obtained from reference TRBV29-1 and TRBJ1-3, is as follows: SAVISQKPSRDICQRGTSLTIQCQVDSQVTMMFWYRQQPGQSLTLIATANQGSEATYESGFVIDKFPISRPNLTFSTLTVSNMSPEDSSIYLCSVVTAGQGAGNTIYFGEGSWLTVV.

A few counts support this clonotype. The CDR3 region has the DNA TGTGCCAGCAGTCGGCCCAGGGGGGCGGTAGGGCAGTTCTTC. Protein product: CASSRPRGAVGQFF. V and J are TRBV7-9 and TRBJ2-1, with D maybe TRBD1 (7 bases). V lost 6 bases and J lost 12, with 21 bases in between. Per germline, CDR1 SEHNR and CDR2 FQNEAQ (reference sequence). CDR3 length: 14 amino acids.

In its sample, this clonotype was seen a few times. The chain joins TRBV20-1 to TRBJ2-7; D is ambiguous. Trimming left V 0 bases short and J 3 bases short, with 6 bases between. The CDR3 is 12 amino acids. Germline V lookup: CDR1 DFQATT, CDR2 SNEGSKA (reference sequence). The CDR3 here is CSARDGDYEQYF. DNA for the CDR3: TGCAGTGCTAGAGATGGGGACTACGAGCAGTACTTC.

The V call is TRBV27, the J call TRBJ2-2; 8 bases are a match to TRBD1. Germline CDR1 and CDR2: MNHEY and SMNVEV (reference sequence). The CDR3 has 15 residues. The V and J ends lost 5 bases and 7 bases, in that order; junction bases with no gene match: 9. CDR3 residues: CASSPRTGLFGELFF. CDR3 nucleotide sequence: TGTGCCAGCAGTCCTCGGACAGGGTTATTCGGGGAGCTGTTTTTT.

The chain is built from TRBV10-3 and TRBJ2-3, with D unresolved. The length of the CDR3 is 13 residues. The germline V gene has CDR1 ENHRY and CDR2 SYGVKD. Trimming took off 6 bases at V and 5 bases at J, with 12 bases between the two ends. In DNA, the CDR3 is TGTGCCATCAGATCTGGGCAAGGAGATACGCAGTATTTT. Translating it yields CAIRSGQGDTQYF.

This clonotype was observed a handful of times. The chain has TRBV10-2 and TRBJ1-6, with no clear D. The CDR3 consists of 14 residues. Between the trimmed V and J ends, which lost 2 bases and 9 bases, there was a span of 11 bases. Germline assignment: CDR1 WSHSY and CDR2 SAAADI. CDR3 bases: TGCGCCAGCAGTGAGCTAGGCCCGGGTTCACCCCTCCACTTT. This gives the protein CASSELGPGSPLHF.

The J gene is TRBJ2-1, the V gene TRBV5-4, with TRBD2 matching 12 bases. The CDR3 spans 17 residues. V gave up 0 bases and J gave up 9 bases; unmatched junction bases: 10. Germline assignment: CDR1 SGHNT and CDR2 YYREEE (reference sequence). CDR3: CASSLASSGRASVEQFF. In DNA form, the CDR3 reads TGTGCCAGCAGCTTGGCTTCTAGCGGGAGGGCCTCGGTTGAGCAGTTCTTC.

The chain has TRBV7-9 and TRBJ2-2; D is perhaps TRBD2 (6 bases). Germline loops: CDR1 SEHNR, CDR2 FQNEAQ (reference sequence). The CDR3 has 14 amino acids. The ends were cut back, 7 bases at V and 0 bases at J, with 9 bases in the middle. The DNA for the CDR3 is TGTGCCAGCACCCGGGACTCGAACACCGGGGAGCTGTTTTTT. Amino acid sequence: CASTRDSNTGELFF.

This clonotype was counted between two and nine times. The chain carries TRBV5-4 and TRBJ2-2; TRBD2 matches 12 bases. The CDR3 is 16 residues long. The junction had 11 bases not matched to a gene; V was cut back by 6 bases and J by 8 bases. Germline loops: CDR1 SGHNT, CDR2 YYREEE (reference sequence). CDR3 nucleotides: TGTGCCAGCACCTCCAGACTAGCGGGAGTTCCGGGGGAGCTGTTTTTT. This sequence encodes CASTSRLAGVPGELFF.

The rearrangement uses TRBV28 and TRBJ2-7; TRBD1 matches 11 bases. The CDR3 length is 16 residues. Germline CDR1 MDHEN, CDR2 SYDVKM. Trimming cost V 4 bases and J 3 bases; bases outside gene matches: 8. This CDR3 reads CASSSPAGQGVYEQYF. The CDR3 DNA is TGTGCCAGCAGTTCACCAGCGGGACAGGGGGTCTACGAGCAGTACTTC.